The rows below give T cell receptor beta chains drawn from one sample of a study of Graves' ophthalmopathy and Graves' hyperthyroidism. TCRdb analysed the multiplex PCR reads with MiXCR anew, one entry per CDR3 protein. Of roughly 1.1 million distinct CDR3 sequences listed, 35% to 45% are singletons. Sequencing was done on a sample of peripheral blood or thyroid tissue (not recorded which). Receptor source: an adult man with Graves' hyperthyroidism. The CDR3 runs from the conserved cysteine through the conserved F or W. The D gene is left open where the match is weak. Some rows have no size entry. The others give once, few or many, or a class for an expanded clone.

- | TRBJ2-5 | many | TRBV7-2 | TGTGCCAGCAGCACCAGGAATCTGAAGACCCAGTACTTC | CASSTRNLKTQYF
- | TRBJ1-1 | many | TRBV7-9 | TGTGCCAGCAGCTTAGGTGGGCCCTACACTGAAGCTTTCTTT | CASSLGGPYTEAFF
TRBD2 | TRBJ2-7 | many | TRBV7-3 | TGTGCCAGCAGCTTCCCTCCGTTTAGAGCGGGAGGATTGTACGAGCAGTACTTC | CASSFPPFRAGGLYEQYF
TRBD2 | TRBJ2-7 | - | TRBV10-2 | TGCGCCAGCAGTGCCAGTAGTATGGGGAGGGCACGGGACTACGAGCAGTACTTC | CASSASSMGRARDYEQYF
TRBD1 | TRBJ1-2 | - | TRBV6-1 | TGTGCCAGCAGTGTCGGGACAGGGCTCTATGGCTACACCTTC | CASSVGTGLYGYTF
- | TRBJ2-5 | - | TRBV24-1 | TGTGCCACCAGTGACGCAGTAGTACAAGAGACCCAGTACTTC | CATSDAVVQETQYF
TRBD1 | TRBJ2-7 | - | TRBV28 | TGTGCCAGCAGTGAGACAGGGCCTATAGGGCAGTACTTC | CASSETGPIGQYF
TRBD1 | TRBJ1-1 | many | TRBV4-2 | TGTGCCAGCAGCCCCCACCGGGACAGTGAGACTTTCTTT | CASSPHRDSETFF
- | TRBJ2-7 | many | TRBV10-3 | TGTGCCAGCAGTGAGGGGCAGGGTGACGAGCAGTACTTC | CASSEGQGDEQYF
- | TRBJ1-5 | - | TRBV29-1 | TGCAGTGACCAGGGTGTTTACGGCAATCAGCCCCAGCATTTT | CSDQGVYGNQPQHF
TRBD2 | TRBJ2-7 | few | TRBV4-3 | TGCGCCAGCAGCCAAGAAGCCGGGACTAGCGGGAGAGCCCTGTCCTACGAGCAGTACTTC | CASSQEAGTSGRALSYEQYF
TRBD2 | TRBJ2-5 | - | TRBV10-3 | TGTGCCATCAGTGCTCTGGGAGGGGAGACCCAGTACTTC | CAISALGGETQYF
TRBD1 | TRBJ1-1 | few | TRBV5-5 | TGTGCCAGCAGCTGGGGACAGTTGTTGACTGAAGCTTTCTTT | CASSWGQLLTEAFF
- | TRBJ1-2 | - | TRBV15 | TGTGCCACCAGCAGTCCAGGGGCTTATGGAAACACCTTC | CATSSPGAYGNTF
- | TRBJ2-7 | - | TRBV25-1 | TGTGCCAGCAGTGAAGCGGGATTGTACCACGAGCAGTACTTC | CASSEAGLYHEQYF
TRBD2 | TRBJ2-5 | - | TRBV10-3 | TGTGCCATCGGGGGGGGGATGATGGAGACCCAGTACTTC | CAIGGGMMETQYF
TRBD2 | TRBJ2-2 | - | TRBV7-6 | TGTGCCAGCAGCGGCGGGACTAGTAACACCGGGGAGCTGTTTTTT | CASSGGTSNTGELFF
TRBD1 | TRBJ1-1 | - | TRBV7-9 | TGTGCCAGCACCTACCGGGACAGGGAGGACACTGAAGCTTTCTTT | CASTYRDREDTEAFF
- | TRBJ2-5 | once | TRBV12-3/TRBV12-4 | TGTGCCAGCAGCTTTTTCAGGGCGGCCCAAGAGACCCAGTACTTC | CASSFFRAAQETQYF
- | TRBJ1-1 | - | TRBV7-9 | TGTGCCAGCAGCGTTCGAGTCAGATCCACTGAAGCTTTCTTT | CASSVRVRSTEAFF
- | TRBJ1-2 | few | TRBV10-2 | TGTGCCAGCAGTAGTGCAGGCCCTTCCTATGGCTACACCTTC | CASSSAGPSYGYTF
TRBD1 | TRBJ1-2 | few | TRBV10-3 | TGTGCCATCGACCTAGAGGGGGCAAGGGGCTACACCTTC | CAIDLEGARGYTF
TRBD1 | TRBJ2-1 | - | TRBV7-9 | TGTGCCAGCAGTTATCCGCAATGGGACAGGGATCGCAATGAGCAGTTCTTC | CASSYPQWDRDRNEQFF
TRBD1 | TRBJ1-5 | - | TRBV4-2 | TGTGCCAGCAGCTCGCTTGGACAGGTCAATCAGCCCCAGCATTTT | CASSSLGQVNQPQHF
TRBD1 | TRBJ1-5 | once | TRBV25-1 | TGTGCCAGTACCTTCGTTTTGGACAGGGGGGGAAATCAGCCCCAGCATTTT | CASTFVLDRGGNQPQHF
TRBD1 | TRBJ2-2 | - | TRBV15 | TGTGCCACCAGCAGAAGACAGGGCAACGCCGGGGAGCTGTTTTTT | CATSRRQGNAGELFF
- | TRBJ1-5 | - | TRBV6-4 | TGTGCCAGCAAGTTGTCGGCCCTTAGCAATCAGCCCCAGCATTTT | CASKLSALSNQPQHF
TRBD1 | TRBJ2-7 | - | TRBV29-1 | TGCAGCGTTGAAGGCACAGGGACAGGGGACCACTTGGCCTACGAGCAGTACTTC | CSVEGTGTGDHLAYEQYF
- | TRBJ2-7 | many | TRBV5-6 | TGTGCCAGCAGCTCGGGCCCGGGAGAGCAGTACTTC | CASSSGPGEQYF
- | TRBJ2-7 | - | TRBV15 | TGTGCCACCAGCAGAGGGGGGAGCTCCTACAATGAGCAGTTCTACGAGCAGTACTTC | CATSRGGSSYNEQFYEQYF
- | TRBJ1-1 | many | TRBV7-9 | TGTGCCAGCAGCTCCCCCCCTGGCGATGGAGCTTTCTTT | CASSSPPGDGAFF
- | TRBJ2-7 | once | TRBV7-6 | TGTGCCAGCAGCCCCGAACCCGACCTGGCAACCTACGAGCAGTACTTC | CASSPEPDLATYEQYF
TRBD2 | TRBJ2-7 | many | TRBV7-9 | TGTGCCAGCAGCCCTCCTGGTAGCGGGGAATCCTACGAGCAGTACTTC | CASSPPGSGESYEQYF
TRBD1 | TRBJ2-2 | - | TRBV20-1 | TGCAGTGCAAATCCGGGACAGGGAGACGGGGAGCTGTTTTTT | CSANPGQGDGELFF
- | TRBJ1-2 | many | TRBV7-9 | TGTGCCAGCAGTGCAGGGATGAGCTACACCTTC | CASSAGMSYTF
TRBD1 | TRBJ1-6 | many | TRBV2 | TGTGCCAGCAGTGAAGAGGGCGGAGGGGGCGCGTTTAATTCACCCCTCCACTTT | CASSEEGGGGAFNSPLHF
- | TRBJ2-7 | few | TRBV29-1 | TGCAGCGTTGGGGGGGCGAGCTCCTACGAGCAGTACTTC | CSVGGASSYEQYF
TRBD1 | TRBJ1-6 | many | TRBV20-1 | TGCAGTGCCCCCCCGGGCAGGGGGAATTCACCCCTCCACTTT | CSAPPGRGNSPLHF
- | TRBJ1-5 | - | TRBV28 | TGTGCCAGCAGAGTCGATGGTCAGCCCCAGCATTTT | CASRVDGQPQHF
- | TRBJ1-1 | - | TRBV2 | TGTGCCAGCTACTTGGTGGGACATAACACTGAAGCTTTCTTT | CASYLVGHNTEAFF
TRBD1 | TRBJ1-2 | - | TRBV10-3 | TGTGCCATCAGCCCCGGGACAGGTCATGGCTACACCTTC | CAISPGTGHGYTF
- | TRBJ1-2 | - | TRBV5-1 | TGCGCCAGCAGCTCGACCCTCATGGGCTATGGCTACACCTTC | CASSSTLMGYGYTF
TRBD1 | TRBJ2-5 | - | TRBV7-9 | TGTGCCAGCAGGCCGAGACAGGGCCCCCAAGAGACCCAGTACTTC | CASRPRQGPQETQYF
TRBD1 | TRBJ2-5 | few | TRBV4-1 | TGCGCCAGCAGCCAAGCTCGGGACAGGAATCAAGAGACCCAGTACTTC | CASSQARDRNQETQYF
- | TRBJ1-3 | few | TRBV15 | TGTGCCACCAGCAGAGACCCAACGAGGTCGGGAATCACCATATATTTT | CATSRDPTRSGITIYF